This T cell receptor (beta chain) emerged from a study of follicular helper T cells after annual influenza vaccination. In the study overall: Some donors were sampled over the 2013-2014, 2014-2015 and 2015-2016 vaccinations.

Sequencing of TCRB used Survey level resolution. The method was immunoSEQ multiplex PCR; TCRdb's version includes in-frame clones alone and lacks a portion of them. The table includes approximately 1,300 clones, around 82% detected once. Time point described: 2015-2016 season, pre-vaccination. Vaccine contraindications, substance abuse, HIV/AIDS, active malignancy and active illness excluded donors. The count of this clone is one. CDR1 and CDR2 from the germline V gene are SGHRS and YFSETQ. The CDR3 covers 15 residues. The J segment lost 3 bases and the V segment lost 2 bases, leaving 6 bases of the junction unmatched.

This clonotype originated in an adult who received the influenza vaccine. The material sequenced was CXCR5+ CD38+ circulating T follicular helper cells from blood, taken on the day of influenza vaccination. Indicated subset: circulating Tfh, non-naive CD4+CXCR5+PD-1+ (ICOS+CD38+ or ICOS-CD38-). The chain joins TRBV5-1 to TRBJ2-7; 9 bases line up with TRBD1. The CDR3 protein is CASSFITGGNYEQYF. CDR3 bases: TGCGCCAGCAGCTTTATTACAGGGGGCAACTACGAGCAGTACTTC.